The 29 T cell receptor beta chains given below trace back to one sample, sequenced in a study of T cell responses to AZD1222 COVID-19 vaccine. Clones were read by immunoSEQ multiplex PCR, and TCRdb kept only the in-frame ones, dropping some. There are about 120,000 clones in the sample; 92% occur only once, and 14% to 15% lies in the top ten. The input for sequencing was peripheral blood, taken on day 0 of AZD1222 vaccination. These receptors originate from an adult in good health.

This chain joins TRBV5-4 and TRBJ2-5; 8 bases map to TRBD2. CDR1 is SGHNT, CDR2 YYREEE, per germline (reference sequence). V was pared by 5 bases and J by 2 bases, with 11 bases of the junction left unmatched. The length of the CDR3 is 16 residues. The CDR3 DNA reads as TGTGCCAGCAGATGGGGGGGACTAGGGCTGCAAGAGACCCAGTACTTC. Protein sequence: CASRWGGLGLQETQYF. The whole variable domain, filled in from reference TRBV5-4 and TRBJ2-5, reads ETGVTQSPTHLIKTRGQQVTLRCSSQSGHNTVSWYQQALGQGPQFIFQYYREEENGRGNFPPRFSGLQFPNYSSELNVNALELDDSALYLCASRWGGLGLQETQYFGPGTRLLVL.

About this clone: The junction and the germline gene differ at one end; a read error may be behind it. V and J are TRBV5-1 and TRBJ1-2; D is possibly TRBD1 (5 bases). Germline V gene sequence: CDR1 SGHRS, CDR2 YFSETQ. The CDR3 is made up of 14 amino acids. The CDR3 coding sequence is TGCGCCAGCAGCCCGGCAAACGGGGCTAGGGAGTATTTTTTT. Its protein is CASSPANGAREYFF.

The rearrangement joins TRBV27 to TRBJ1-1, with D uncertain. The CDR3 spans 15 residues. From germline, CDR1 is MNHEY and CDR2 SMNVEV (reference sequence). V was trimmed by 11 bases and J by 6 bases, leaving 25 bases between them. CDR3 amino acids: CASIAGDLTHPEAFF. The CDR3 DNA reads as TGTGCCTCCATAGCCGGGGATTTGACCCATCCTGAAGCTTTCTTT.

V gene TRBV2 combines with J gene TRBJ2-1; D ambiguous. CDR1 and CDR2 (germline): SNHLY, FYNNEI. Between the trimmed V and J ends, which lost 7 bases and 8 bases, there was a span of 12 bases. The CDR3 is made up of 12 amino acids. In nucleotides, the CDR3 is TGTGCCAGCACCGGCGGCCTCCATGAGCAGTTCTTC. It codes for CASTGGLHEQFF.

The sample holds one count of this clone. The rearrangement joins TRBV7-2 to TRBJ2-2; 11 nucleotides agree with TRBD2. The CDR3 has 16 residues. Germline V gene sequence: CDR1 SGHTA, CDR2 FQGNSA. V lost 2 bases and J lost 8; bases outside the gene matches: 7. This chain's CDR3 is CASSLLLAGEEGELFF. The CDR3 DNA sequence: TGTGCCAGCAGCTTACTACTAGCGGGAGAGGAGGGGGAGCTGTTTTTT. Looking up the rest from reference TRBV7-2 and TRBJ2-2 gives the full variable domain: GAGVSQSPSNKVTEKGKDVELRCDPISGHTALYWYRQSLGQGLEFLIYFQGNSAPDKSGLPSDRFSAERTGGSVSTLTIQRTQQEDSAVYLCASSLLLAGEEGELFFGEGSRLTVL.

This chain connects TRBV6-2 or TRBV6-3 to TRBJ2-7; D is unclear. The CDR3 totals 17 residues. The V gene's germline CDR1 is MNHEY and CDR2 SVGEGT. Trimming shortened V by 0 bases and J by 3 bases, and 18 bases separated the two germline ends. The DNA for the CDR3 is TGTGCCAGCAGTTACTCCGAGAGTTCGACGTCCCTCTACGAGCAGTACTTC. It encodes CASSYSESSTSLYEQYF.

In nucleotides, the CDR3 is TGTGCCAGCAGTTATAAAGGGCGGGAGACCCAGTACTTC. It translates to CASSYKGRETQYF. This chain uses TRBV6-5 with TRBJ2-5; D is unclear. The V end was cut by 3 bases, the J end by 5 bases, with 10 bases between. The CDR3 is 13 amino acids. Germline V gene sequence: CDR1 MNHEY, CDR2 SVGAGI.

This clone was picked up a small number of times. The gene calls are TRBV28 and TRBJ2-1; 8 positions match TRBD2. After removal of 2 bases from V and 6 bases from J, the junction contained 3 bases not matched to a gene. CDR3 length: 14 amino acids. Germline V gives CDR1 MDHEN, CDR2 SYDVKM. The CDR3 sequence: CASSLAGGGNEQFF. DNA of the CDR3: TGTGCCAGCAGTTTAGCGGGAGGTGGCAATGAGCAGTTCTTC. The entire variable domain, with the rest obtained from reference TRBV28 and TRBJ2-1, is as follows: DVKVTQSSRYLVKRTGEKVFLECVQDMDHENMFWYRQDPGLGLRLIYFSYDVKMKEKGDIPEGYSVSREKKERFSLILESASTNQTSMYLCASSLAGGGNEQFFGPGTRLTVL.

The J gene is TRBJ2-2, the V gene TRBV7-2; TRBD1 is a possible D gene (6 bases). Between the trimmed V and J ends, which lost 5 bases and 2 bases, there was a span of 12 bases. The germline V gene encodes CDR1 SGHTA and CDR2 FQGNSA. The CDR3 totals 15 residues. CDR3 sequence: CASSLRQANTGELFF. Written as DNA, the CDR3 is TGTGCCAGCAGCCTCCGACAGGCTAACACCGGGGAGCTGTTTTTT. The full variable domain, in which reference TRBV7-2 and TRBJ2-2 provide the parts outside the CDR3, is GAGVSQSPSNKVTEKGKDVELRCDPISGHTALYWYRQSLGQGLEFLIYFQGNSAPDKSGLPSDRFSAERTGGSVSTLTIQRTQQEDSAVYLCASSLRQANTGELFFGEGSRLTVL.

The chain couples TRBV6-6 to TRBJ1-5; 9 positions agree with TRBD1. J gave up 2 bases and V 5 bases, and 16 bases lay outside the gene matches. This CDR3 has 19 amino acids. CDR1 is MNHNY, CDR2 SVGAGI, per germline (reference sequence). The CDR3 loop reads CASSPRQGGLTSGNQPQHF. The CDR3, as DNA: TGTGCCAGCAGTCCTAGACAGGGGGGCCTGACGAGCGGCAATCAGCCCCAGCATTTT.

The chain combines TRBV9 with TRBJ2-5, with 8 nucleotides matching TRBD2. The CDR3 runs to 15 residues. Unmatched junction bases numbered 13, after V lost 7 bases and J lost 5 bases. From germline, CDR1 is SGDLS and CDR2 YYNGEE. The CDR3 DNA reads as TGTGCCAGCGCCGACCCCGGGACTAGAGGGGAGACCCAGTACTTC. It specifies CASADPGTRGETQYF.

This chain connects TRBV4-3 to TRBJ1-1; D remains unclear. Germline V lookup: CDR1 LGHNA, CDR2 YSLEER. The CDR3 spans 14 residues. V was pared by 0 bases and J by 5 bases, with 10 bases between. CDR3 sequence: CASSQDLGWTEAFF. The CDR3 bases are TGCGCCAGCAGCCAAGATCTGGGGTGGACTGAAGCTTTCTTT.

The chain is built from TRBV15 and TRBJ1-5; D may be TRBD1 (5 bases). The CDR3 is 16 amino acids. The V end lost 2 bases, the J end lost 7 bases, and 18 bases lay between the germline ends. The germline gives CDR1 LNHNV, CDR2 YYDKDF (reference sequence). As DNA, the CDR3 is TGTGCCACCAGCAGATGCCGGGACTGTTGGAAACAGCCCCAGCATTTT. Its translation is CATSRCRDCWKQPQHF.

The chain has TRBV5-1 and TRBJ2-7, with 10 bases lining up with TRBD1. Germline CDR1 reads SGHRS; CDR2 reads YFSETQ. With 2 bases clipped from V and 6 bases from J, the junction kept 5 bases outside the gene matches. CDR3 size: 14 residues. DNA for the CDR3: TGCGCCAGCAGCTTTGGGACAGGGGCAGGCGAGCAGTACTTC. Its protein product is CASSFGTGAGEQYF.

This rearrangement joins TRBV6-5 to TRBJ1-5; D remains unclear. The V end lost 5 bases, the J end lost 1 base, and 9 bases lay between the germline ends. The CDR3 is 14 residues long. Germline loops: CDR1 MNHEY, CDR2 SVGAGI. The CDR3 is CASSQVGSNQPQHF. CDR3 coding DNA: TGTGCCAGCAGTCAGGTTGGGAGCAATCAGCCCCAGCATTTT.

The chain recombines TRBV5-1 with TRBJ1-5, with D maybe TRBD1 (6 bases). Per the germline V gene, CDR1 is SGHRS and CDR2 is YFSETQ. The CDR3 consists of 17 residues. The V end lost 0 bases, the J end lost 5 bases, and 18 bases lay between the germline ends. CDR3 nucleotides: TGCGCCAGCAGCTTGGCCATGGGACGGGGGACACATCAGCCCCAGCATTTT. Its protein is CASSLAMGRGTHQPQHF.

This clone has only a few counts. Here the CDR3 reads CASSLDGQGAGGELFF. In DNA form, the CDR3 reads TGCGCCAGCAGCTTGGACGGACAGGGGGCTGGCGGGGAGCTGTTTTTT. V and J are TRBV5-1 and TRBJ2-2; TRBD1 aligns across 11 bases. The CDR3 contains 16 residues. Unmatched junction bases numbered 5, after V lost 0 bases and J lost 7 bases. Germline V gives CDR1 SGHRS, CDR2 YFSETQ.

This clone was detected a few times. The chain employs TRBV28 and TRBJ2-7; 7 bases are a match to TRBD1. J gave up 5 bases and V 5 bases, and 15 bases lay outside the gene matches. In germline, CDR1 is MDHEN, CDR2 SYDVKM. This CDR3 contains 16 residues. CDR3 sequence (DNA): TGTGCCAGCAGTCCAGGAAGACGACAGGGCAACAACGAGCAGTACTTC. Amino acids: CASSPGRRQGNNEQYF.

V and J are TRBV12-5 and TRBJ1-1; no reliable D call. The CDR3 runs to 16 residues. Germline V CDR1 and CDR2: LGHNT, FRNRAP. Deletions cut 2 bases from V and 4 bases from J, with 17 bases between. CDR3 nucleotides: TGTGCTAGTGGTTTGTCCGGGATGGCAGGAGGCACTGAAGCTTTCTTT. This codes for CASGLSGMAGGTEAFF.

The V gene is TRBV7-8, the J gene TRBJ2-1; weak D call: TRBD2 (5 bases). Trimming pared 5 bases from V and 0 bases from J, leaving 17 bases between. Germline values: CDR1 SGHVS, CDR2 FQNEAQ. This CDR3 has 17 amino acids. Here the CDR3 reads CASSVRYGKSSYNEQFF. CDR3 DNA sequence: TGTGCCAGCAGCGTAAGGTACGGGAAAAGCTCCTACAATGAGCAGTTCTTC.

CDR3 sequence reads: CASRPLQGWGPEQYF. The CDR3 DNA reads as TGTGCCAGCAGACCCCTCCAGGGCTGGGGCCCCGAGCAGTACTTC. This rearrangement joins TRBV6-5 to TRBJ2-7; TRBD1 might be the D (5 bases). Germline CDR1 and CDR2: MNHEY and SVGAGI. The CDR3 spans 15 residues. The V end was cut by 6 bases, the J end by 6 bases, with 21 bases between.

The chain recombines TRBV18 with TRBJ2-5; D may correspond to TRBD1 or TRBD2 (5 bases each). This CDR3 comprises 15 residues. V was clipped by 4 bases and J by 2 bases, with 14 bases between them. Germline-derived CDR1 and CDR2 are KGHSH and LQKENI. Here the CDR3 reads CASSLTEGQQETQYF. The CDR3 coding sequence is TGTGCCAGCTCACTGACCGAGGGGCAGCAAGAGACCCAGTACTTC.

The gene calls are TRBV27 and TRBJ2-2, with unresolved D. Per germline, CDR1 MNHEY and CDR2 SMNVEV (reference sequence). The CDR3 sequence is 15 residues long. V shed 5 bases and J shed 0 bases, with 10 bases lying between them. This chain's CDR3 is CASSVSNSNTGELFF. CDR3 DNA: TGTGCCAGCAGTGTCAGTAATTCGAACACCGGGGAGCTGTTTTTT.

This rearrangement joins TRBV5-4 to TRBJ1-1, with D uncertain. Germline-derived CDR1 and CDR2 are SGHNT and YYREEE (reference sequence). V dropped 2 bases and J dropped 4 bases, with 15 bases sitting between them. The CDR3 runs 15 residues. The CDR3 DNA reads TGTGCCAGCAGCTTTCGGAGAGGGTCTAGCACTGAAGCTTTCTTT. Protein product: CASSFRRGSSTEAFF.

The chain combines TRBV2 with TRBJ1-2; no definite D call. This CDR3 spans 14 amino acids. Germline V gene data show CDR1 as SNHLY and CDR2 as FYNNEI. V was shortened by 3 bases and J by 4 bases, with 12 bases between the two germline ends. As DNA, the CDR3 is TGTGCCAGCAGTGATTTGTCAGATACCTATGGCTACACCTTC. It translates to CASSDLSDTYGYTF.

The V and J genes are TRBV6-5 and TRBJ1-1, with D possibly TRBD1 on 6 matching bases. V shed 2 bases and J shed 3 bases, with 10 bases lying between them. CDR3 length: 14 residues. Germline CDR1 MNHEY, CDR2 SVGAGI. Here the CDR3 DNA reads TGTGCCAGCAGTTACCCTGCAGGGGACACTGAAGCTTTCTTT. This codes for CASSYPAGDTEAFF.

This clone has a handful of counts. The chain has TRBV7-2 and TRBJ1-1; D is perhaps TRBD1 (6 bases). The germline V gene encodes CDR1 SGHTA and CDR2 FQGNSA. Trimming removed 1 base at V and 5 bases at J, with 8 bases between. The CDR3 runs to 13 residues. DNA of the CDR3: TGTGCCAGCAGCTTAGATCAGGGGACTGAAGCTTTCTTT. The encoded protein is CASSLDQGTEAFF.

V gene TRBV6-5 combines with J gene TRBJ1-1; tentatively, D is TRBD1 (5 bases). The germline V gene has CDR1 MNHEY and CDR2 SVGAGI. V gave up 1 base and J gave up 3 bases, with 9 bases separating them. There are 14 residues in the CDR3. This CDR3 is CASSYWGNYTEAFF. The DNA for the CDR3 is TGTGCCAGCAGTTACTGGGGGAACTACACTGAAGCTTTCTTT.

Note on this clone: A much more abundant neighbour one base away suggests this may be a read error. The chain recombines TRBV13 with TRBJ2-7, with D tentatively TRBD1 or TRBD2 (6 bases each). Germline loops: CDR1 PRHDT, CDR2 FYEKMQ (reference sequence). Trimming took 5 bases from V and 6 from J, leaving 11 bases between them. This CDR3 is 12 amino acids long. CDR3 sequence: CASSGGGGEQYF. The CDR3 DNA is TGTGCCAGCAGCGGAGGAGGGGGCGAGCAGTACTTC.